A selection of T cell receptor beta chains follows, all from one sample in a study of radiotherapy plus CTLA-4 blockade in lung cancer. Assay used: immunoSEQ multiplex PCR; TCRdb lists only in-frame clones, some missing. The sample consists of about 78,000 clones, approximately 83% of them appearing once. The starting material was peripheral blood, obtained from a patient treated with radiotherapy plus ipilimumab. All receptors come from a human donor with non-small cell lung cancer who had a partial response to radiotherapy plus ipilimumab. The CDR3 runs from the conserved cysteine through the conserved F or W. Only some rows state a clone size, as once, few, many or a class for expanded clones.

CASSLGTGTTDEQYF TRBV11-2 . TRBJ2-7
CASSARGKTTNEKLFF TRBV13 . TRBJ1-4
CASSSGLSPYEQYF TRBV7-9 . TRBJ2-7
CASNGQGRSGELFF TRBV25-1 . TRBJ2-2
CASSYLVGTAKAKNIQYF TRBV7-9 . TRBJ2-4
CASSLGTTGTEAFF TRBV5-1 . TRBJ1-1
CASSSRTGGSYEQYF TRBV7-9 . TRBJ2-7
CASSQVAGTAYGYTF TRBV14 . TRBJ1-2
CASTPGSGETQYF TRBV28 . TRBJ2-5
CAITDSLAKNIQYF TRBV10-3 few TRBJ2-4
CASSLGTAPPHTGELFF TRBV7-6 . TRBJ2-2
CASSNLAGEQETQYF TRBV6-5 . TRBJ2-5
CASSQGASGGYTF TRBV28 . TRBJ1-2
CAISESRQNTEAFF TRBV10-3 . TRBJ1-1
CASSPGLENTIYF TRBV5-1 . TRBJ1-3